Listed below are T cell receptor beta chains from one sample, sequenced in a study of blood T cells in healthy people across ages. Via MiXCR, TCRdb re-called the 5' RACE reads, giving one row per CDR3 protein. The sample lists over 750,000 distinct CDR3 sequences, roughly 25% occurring once. These records were also assigned to another study, of T cells of mothers and their children.

Sequenced material: blood. These receptors all come from a boy under 18 in good health. Each CDR3 is given with its conserved first and last residue. D genes are given only for firm matches. Clone sizes are given selectively: once, few, many, or a class where the clone is expanded.

cdr3_aa,cdr3_nt,v_call,clone_size,d_call,j_call
CASSLHESSYEQYF,TGTGCCAGCAGTTTACATGAGAGCTCCTACGAGCAGTACTTC,TRBV27,few,.,TRBJ2-7
CASSYAPDYNYGYTF,TGTGCCAGCAGTTATGCTCCTGATTATAACTATGGCTACACCTTC,TRBV12-3/TRBV12-4,few,.,TRBJ1-2
CASSLEGWDYEQYF,TGTGCCAGCAGCTTGGAGGGGTGGGACTACGAGCAGTACTTC,TRBV5-5,.,.,TRBJ2-7
CASSKQEDYLTPQSNYEQYF,TGTGCCAGCAGCAAACAGGAAGACTACCTTACCCCTCAAAGTAATTACGAGCAGTACTTC,TRBV21-1,few,.,TRBJ2-7
CASRRGAGKSYEQYF,TGTGCCAGCCGACGTGGGGCAGGGAAATCCTACGAGCAGTACTTC,TRBV25-1,.,.,TRBJ2-7
CASSLRDSASYNEQFF,TGTGCCAGCAGCTTAAGGGATAGCGCCTCCTACAATGAGCAGTTCTTC,TRBV7-9,few,.,TRBJ2-1
CATSRTPGKGTNQPQHF,TGTGCCACCAGCAGGACCCCAGGGAAGGGGACCAATCAGCCCCAGCATTTT,TRBV15,few,.,TRBJ1-5
CASSSGTGLETQYF,TGTGCCAGCAGTTCCGGGACAGGGCTAGAGACCCAGTACTTC,TRBV12-3/TRBV12-4,many,TRBD1,TRBJ2-5
CASSQEALVQETQYF,TGTGCCAGCAGCCAAGAGGCGCTAGTCCAAGAGACCCAGTACTTC,TRBV3-1,.,.,TRBJ2-5
CASSQDKAVNEQFF,TGTGCCAGCAGCCAAGATAAGGCTGTTAATGAGCAGTTCTTC,TRBV3-1,.,.,TRBJ2-1
CASSLVPPQNTEAFF,TGTGCCAGCAGCTTAGTACCTCCGCAGAACACTGAAGCTTTCTTT,TRBV7-2,.,.,TRBJ1-1
CATSVPGESYEQYF,TGTGCCACCAGCGTCCCCGGGGAGTCCTACGAGCAGTACTTC,TRBV15,.,.,TRBJ2-7
CASSHRGTPAEQYF,TGTGCCAGCAGCCATCGCGGGACTCCCGCCGAGCAGTACTTC,TRBV13,.,.,TRBJ2-7
CASMGREYTDTQYF,TGTGCCAGCATGGGGCGGGAGTACACAGATACGCAGTATTTT,TRBV2,.,TRBD2,TRBJ2-3
CASSLGPAEETQYF,TGTGCCAGCAGTCTTGGGCCTGCGGAAGAGACCCAGTACTTC,TRBV12-3/TRBV12-4,.,.,TRBJ2-5
CASSLAVADTQYF,TGTGCCAGCAGTTTAGCGGTAGCGGATACGCAGTATTTT,TRBV28,.,.,TRBJ2-3
CASSSISGVNEQFF,TGTGCCAGCAGCTCGATTAGCGGCGTTAATGAGCAGTTCTTC,TRBV7-9,.,.,TRBJ2-1
CSARDPSAGESTDTQYF,TGCAGTGCTAGAGATCCCTCGGCGGGAGAGAGCACAGATACGCAGTATTTT,TRBV20-1,.,TRBD2,TRBJ2-3
CASSGGTGGDTQYF,TGCGCCAGCAGCGGCGGGACAGGGGGAGATACGCAGTATTTT,TRBV5-1,.,TRBD1,TRBJ2-3
CASSQERTGIQYF,TGCGCCAGCAGCCAAGAGCGGACAGGTATTCAGTACTTC,TRBV4-3,few,TRBD1,TRBJ2-4
CATSEPTAYNEQFF,TGTGCCACCAGTGAGCCTACAGCCTACAATGAGCAGTTCTTC,TRBV24-1,.,.,TRBJ2-1
CASSLILGGAGDWDEQFF,TGCGCCAGCAGCCTCATTCTTGGAGGGGCGGGGGATTGGGATGAGCAGTTCTTC,TRBV4-3,.,TRBD2,TRBJ2-1
CASSARGQANSPLHF,TGTGCCAGCAGCGCGCGTGGGCAGGCAAATTCACCCCTCCACTTT,TRBV12-3/TRBV12-4,.,.,TRBJ1-6
CAISEGDLRGAGSFWSEQFF,TGTGCCATCAGTGAGGGGGACCTCCGAGGGGCAGGTTCGTTCTGGAGTGAGCAGTTCTTC,TRBV10-3,.,.,TRBJ2-1
CASAPGGNGYTF,TGTGCCAGTGCCCCAGGGGGGAATGGCTACACCTTC,TRBV6-2/TRBV6-3,few,TRBD1,TRBJ1-2
CASSPLAGGPSEQFF,TGTGCCAGCAGCCCACTAGCGGGGGGGCCGAGTGAGCAGTTCTTC,TRBV9,.,TRBD2,TRBJ2-1
CASSLIRDPDPDTQYF,TGTGCCAGCAGTTTAATACGGGATCCGGACCCAGATACGCAGTATTTT,TRBV27,.,.,TRBJ2-3
CASSSWEHEQYF,TGTGCCAGCAGTTCGTGGGAGCACGAGCAGTACTTC,TRBV12-3/TRBV12-4,few,.,TRBJ2-7
CASSYSNTGQGIFF,TGTGCCAGCAGTTACTCGAATACAGGCCAGGGCATCTTCTTC,TRBV6-2/TRBV6-3,.,.,TRBJ2-1
CASSKLASSGANVLTF,TGCGCCAGCAGCAAACTAGCGAGCTCTGGGGCCAACGTCCTGACTTTC,TRBV5-1,few,TRBD2,TRBJ2-6
CSARGRREWGAEQYF,TGCAGTGCTAGGGGACGGCGGGAGTGGGGCGCCGAGCAGTACTTC,TRBV20-1,.,TRBD2,TRBJ2-7
CASSQGPEQYEQYF,TGTGCCAGCAGCCAAGGTCCCGAGCAATACGAGCAGTACTTC,TRBV11-2,.,.,TRBJ2-7
CASSQEGVAGANVLTF,TGTGCCAGTAGCCAAGAGGGGGTTGCAGGGGCCAACGTCCTGACTTTC,TRBV3-1,few,.,TRBJ2-6
CASSLARDSTDTQYF,TGCGCCAGCAGCTTGGCAAGGGACTCCACAGATACGCAGTATTTT,TRBV5-1,.,.,TRBJ2-3
CASSPTRNTGELFF,TGTGCCAGCAGCCCAACCAGGAACACCGGGGAGCTGTTTTTT,TRBV14,.,.,TRBJ2-2
CASSLREASGYEQYF,TGTGCCAGCAGTTTAAGGGAGGCTAGCGGTTACGAGCAGTACTTC,TRBV12-3/TRBV12-4,few,TRBD2,TRBJ2-7
CASSRATSGRHTDTQYF,TGTGCCAGCAGCCGAGCGACTAGCGGGAGGCACACAGATACGCAGTATTTT,TRBV4-2,.,TRBD2,TRBJ2-3
CSVYRDSEIEQYF,TGCAGCGTTTACCGGGACAGCGAGATCGAGCAGTACTTC,TRBV29-1,few,TRBD1,TRBJ2-7
CAISSGTSGRARDIQYF,TGTGCCATCAGTTCCGGGACTAGCGGGAGGGCCAGGGACATTCAGTACTTC,TRBV10-3,few,TRBD2,TRBJ2-4
CASSHSGSSSNEQYF,TGTGCCAGCAGCCACAGCGGGAGCTCCTCCAACGAGCAGTACTTC,TRBV7-2,.,TRBD2,TRBJ2-7
CASSHGTVGPFEQYF,TGCGCCAGCAGCCACGGGACAGTGGGACCCTTCGAGCAGTACTTC,TRBV4-1,.,TRBD1,TRBJ2-7
CASSLAAGRVDEQFF,TGTGCCAGCAGCTTAGCGGCGGGGCGCGTCGATGAGCAGTTCTTC,TRBV11-2,.,.,TRBJ2-1
CASISTSQQPQHF,TGTGCCAGCATCTCGACAAGCCAGCAGCCCCAGCATTTT,TRBV28,.,.,TRBJ1-5
CSARSQDEKLFF,TGCAGTGCCAGGTCGCAGGATGAAAAACTGTTTTTT,TRBV20-1,few,.,TRBJ1-4
CASRASLHNEQFF,TGTGCCAGCAGGGCTAGTCTCCACAATGAGCAGTTCTTC,TRBV14,few,.,TRBJ2-1
CASSQNGNIQYF,TGCGCCAGCAGCCAAAACGGCAACATTCAGTACTTC,TRBV4-1,few,.,TRBJ2-4
CASSEGAYRGPYNSPLHF,TGTGCCAGCAGTGAAGGGGCTTATCGGGGTCCCTATAATTCACCCCTCCACTTT,TRBV6-1,.,.,TRBJ1-6
CASSYGLGTTRETQYF,TGTGCCAGCAGTTACGGCTTAGGTACCACGAGGGAGACCCAGTACTTC,TRBV6-2/TRBV6-3,.,.,TRBJ2-5
CSAIQGGNEQFF,TGCAGTGCGATTCAGGGGGGGAATGAGCAGTTCTTC,TRBV20-1,.,.,TRBJ2-1